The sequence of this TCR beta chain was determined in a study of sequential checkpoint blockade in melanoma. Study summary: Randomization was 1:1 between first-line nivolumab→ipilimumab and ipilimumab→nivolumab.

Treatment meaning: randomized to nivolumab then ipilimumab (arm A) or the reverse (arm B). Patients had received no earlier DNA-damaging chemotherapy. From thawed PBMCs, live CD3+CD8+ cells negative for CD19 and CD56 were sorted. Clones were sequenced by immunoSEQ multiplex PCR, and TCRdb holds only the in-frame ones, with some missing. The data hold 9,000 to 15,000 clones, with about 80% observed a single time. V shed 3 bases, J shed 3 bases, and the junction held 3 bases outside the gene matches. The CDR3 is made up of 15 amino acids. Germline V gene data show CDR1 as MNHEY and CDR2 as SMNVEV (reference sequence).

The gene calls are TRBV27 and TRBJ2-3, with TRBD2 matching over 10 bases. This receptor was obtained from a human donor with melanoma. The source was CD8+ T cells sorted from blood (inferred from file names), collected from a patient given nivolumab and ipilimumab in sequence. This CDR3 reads CASSLSGGATDTQYF. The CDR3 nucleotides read TGTGCCAGCAGTTTGAGCGGGGGGGCGACAGATACGCAGTATTTT.